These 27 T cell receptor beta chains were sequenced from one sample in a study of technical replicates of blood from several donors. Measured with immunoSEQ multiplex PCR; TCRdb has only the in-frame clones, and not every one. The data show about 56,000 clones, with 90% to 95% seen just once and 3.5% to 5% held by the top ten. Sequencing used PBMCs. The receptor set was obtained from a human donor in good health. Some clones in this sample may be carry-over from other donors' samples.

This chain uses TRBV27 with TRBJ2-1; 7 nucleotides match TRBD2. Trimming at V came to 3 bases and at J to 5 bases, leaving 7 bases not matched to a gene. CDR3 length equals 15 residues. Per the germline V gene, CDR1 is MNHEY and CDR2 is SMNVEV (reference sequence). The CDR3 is CASSFWRGKDNEQFF. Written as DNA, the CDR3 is TGTGCCAGCAGTTTTTGGCGGGGGAAAGACAATGAGCAGTTCTTC.

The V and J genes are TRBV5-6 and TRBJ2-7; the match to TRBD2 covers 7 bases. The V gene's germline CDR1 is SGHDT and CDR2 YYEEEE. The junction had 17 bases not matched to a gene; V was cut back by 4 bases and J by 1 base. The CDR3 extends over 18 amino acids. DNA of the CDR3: TGTGCCAGCAGCCGGCGGACCGAGCGGGAACAAAGTTCCTACGAGCAGTACTTC. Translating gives CASSRRTEREQSSYEQYF.

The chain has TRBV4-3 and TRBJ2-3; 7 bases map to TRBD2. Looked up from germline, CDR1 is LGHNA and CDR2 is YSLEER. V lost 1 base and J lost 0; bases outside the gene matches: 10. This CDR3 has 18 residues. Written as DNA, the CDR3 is TGCGCCAGCAGCCAAGGAGCGGGACCTTCCGGGAGCACAGATACGCAGTATTTT. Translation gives CASSQGAGPSGSTDTQYF.

The CDR3 DNA sequence: TGCAGCGTTGAGGGACAGAACTATGGCTACACCTTC. Translating it yields CSVEGQNYGYTF. The chain uses TRBV29-1 and TRBJ1-2, with TRBD1 matching over 7 bases. This CDR3 spans 12 amino acids. Germline V gene data show CDR1 as SQVTM and CDR2 as ANQGSEA. With V trimmed by 3 bases and J by 2 bases, 0 bases remained unmatched.

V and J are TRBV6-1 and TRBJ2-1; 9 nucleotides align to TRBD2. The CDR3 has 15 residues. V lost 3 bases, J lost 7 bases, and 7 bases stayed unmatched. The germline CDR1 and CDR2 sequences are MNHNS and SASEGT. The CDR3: CASSDSGGPWNEQFF. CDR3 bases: TGTGCCAGCAGTGATAGCGGGGGACCCTGGAATGAGCAGTTCTTC.

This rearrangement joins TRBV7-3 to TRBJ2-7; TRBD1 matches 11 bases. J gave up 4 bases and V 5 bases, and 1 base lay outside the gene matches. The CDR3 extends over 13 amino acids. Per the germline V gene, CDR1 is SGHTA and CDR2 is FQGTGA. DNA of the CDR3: TGTGCCAGCAGCCGGGACAGGGGGTACGAGCAGTACTTC. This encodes CASSRDRGYEQYF.

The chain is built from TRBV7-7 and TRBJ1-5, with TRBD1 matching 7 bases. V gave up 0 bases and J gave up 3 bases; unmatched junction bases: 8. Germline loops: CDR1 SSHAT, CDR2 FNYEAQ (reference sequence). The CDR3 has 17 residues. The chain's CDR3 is CASSLAGGHELNQPQHF. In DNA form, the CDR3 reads TGTGCCAGCAGCTTAGCAGGGGGCCACGAACTCAATCAGCCCCAGCATTTT. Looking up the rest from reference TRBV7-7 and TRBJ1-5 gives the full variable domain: GAGVSQSPRYKVTKRGQDVTLRCDPISSHATLYWYQQALGQGPEFLTYFNYEAQPDKSGLPSDRFSAERPEGSISTLTIQRTEQRDSAMYRCASSLAGGHELNQPQHFGDGTRLSIL.

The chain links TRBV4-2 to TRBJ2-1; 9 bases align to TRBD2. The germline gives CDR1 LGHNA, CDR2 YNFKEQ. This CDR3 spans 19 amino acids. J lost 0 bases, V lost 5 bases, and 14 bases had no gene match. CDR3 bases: TGTGCCAGCAGCTACCGGAAAACTAGCGGGCGTAGCTCCTACAATGAGCAGTTCTTC. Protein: CASSYRKTSGRSSYNEQFF.

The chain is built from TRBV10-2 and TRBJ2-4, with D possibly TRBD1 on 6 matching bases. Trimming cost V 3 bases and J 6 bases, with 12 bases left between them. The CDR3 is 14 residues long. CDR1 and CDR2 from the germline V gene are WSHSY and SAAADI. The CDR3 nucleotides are TGCGCCAGCAGTGATAGGCAGGGGAGAAACATTCAGTACTTC. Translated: CASSDRQGRNIQYF.

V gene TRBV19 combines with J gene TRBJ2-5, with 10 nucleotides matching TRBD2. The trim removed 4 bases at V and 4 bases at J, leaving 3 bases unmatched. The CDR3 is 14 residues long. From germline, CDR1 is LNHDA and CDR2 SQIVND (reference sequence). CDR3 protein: CASSTLAGVETQYF. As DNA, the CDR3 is TGTGCCAGTAGTACGCTAGCGGGAGTAGAGACCCAGTACTTC. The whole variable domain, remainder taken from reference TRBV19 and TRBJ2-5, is DGGITQSPKYLFRKEGQNVTLSCEQNLNHDAMYWYRQDPGQGLRLIYYSQIVNDFQKGDIAEGYSVSREKKESFPLTVTSAQKNPTAFYLCASSTLAGVETQYFGPGTRLLVL.

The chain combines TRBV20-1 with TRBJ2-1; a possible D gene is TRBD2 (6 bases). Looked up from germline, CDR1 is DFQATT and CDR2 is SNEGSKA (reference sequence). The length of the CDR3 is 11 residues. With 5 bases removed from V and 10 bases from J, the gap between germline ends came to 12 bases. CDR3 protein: CSAYTSSEQFF. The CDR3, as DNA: TGCAGTGCTTACACTAGCTCGGAGCAGTTCTTC.

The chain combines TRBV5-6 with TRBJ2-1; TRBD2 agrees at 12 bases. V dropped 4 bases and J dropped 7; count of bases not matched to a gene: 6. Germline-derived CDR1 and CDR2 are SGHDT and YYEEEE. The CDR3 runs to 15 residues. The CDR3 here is CASSLRLAGANEQFF. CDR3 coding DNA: TGTGCCAGCAGCCTAAGACTAGCGGGAGCTAATGAGCAGTTCTTC. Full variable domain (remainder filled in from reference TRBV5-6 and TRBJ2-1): DAGVTQSPTHLIKTRGQQVTLRCSPKSGHDTVSWYQQALGQGPQFIFQYYEEEERQRGNFPDRFSGHQFPNYSSELNVNALLLGDSALYLCASSLRLAGANEQFFGPGTRLTVL.

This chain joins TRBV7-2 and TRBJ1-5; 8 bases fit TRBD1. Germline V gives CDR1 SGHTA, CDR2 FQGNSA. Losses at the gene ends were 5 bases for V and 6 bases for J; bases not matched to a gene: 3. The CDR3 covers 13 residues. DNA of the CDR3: TGTGCCAGCAGCAGTGGACAGGGTCAGCCCCAGCATTTT. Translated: CASSSGQGQPQHF. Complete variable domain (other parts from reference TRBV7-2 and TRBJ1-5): GAGVSQSPSNKVTEKGKDVELRCDPISGHTALYWYRQSLGQGLEFLIYFQGNSAPDKSGLPSDRFSAERTGGSVSTLTIQRTQQEDSAVYLCASSSGQGQPQHFGDGTRLSIL.

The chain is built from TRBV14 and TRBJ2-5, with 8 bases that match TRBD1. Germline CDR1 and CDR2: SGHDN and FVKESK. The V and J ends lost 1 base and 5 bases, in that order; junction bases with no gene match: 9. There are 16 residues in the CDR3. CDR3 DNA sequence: TGTGCCAGCAGCCAAGGGCGGACAGGGTTCTCTGAGACCCAGTACTTC. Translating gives CASSQGRTGFSETQYF.

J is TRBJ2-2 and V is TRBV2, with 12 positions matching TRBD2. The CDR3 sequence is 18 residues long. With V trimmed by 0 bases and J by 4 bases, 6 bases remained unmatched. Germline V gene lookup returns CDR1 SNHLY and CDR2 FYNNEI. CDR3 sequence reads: CASSEAGEGLAGTGELFF. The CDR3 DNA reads TGTGCCAGCAGTGAAGCGGGGGAGGGACTAGCGGGCACCGGGGAGCTGTTTTTT.

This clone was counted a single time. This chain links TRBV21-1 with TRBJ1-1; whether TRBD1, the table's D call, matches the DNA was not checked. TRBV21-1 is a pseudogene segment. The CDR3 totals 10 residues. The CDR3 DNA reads TGTGCCAGCAGCAAAGTCATCGCTTTCTTT. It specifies CASSKVIAFF.

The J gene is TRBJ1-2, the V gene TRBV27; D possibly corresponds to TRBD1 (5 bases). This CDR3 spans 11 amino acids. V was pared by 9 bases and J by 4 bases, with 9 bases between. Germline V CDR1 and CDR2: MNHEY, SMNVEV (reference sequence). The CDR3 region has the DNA TGTGCCAGTCAGGGTATCTATGGCTACACCTTC. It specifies CASQGIYGYTF.

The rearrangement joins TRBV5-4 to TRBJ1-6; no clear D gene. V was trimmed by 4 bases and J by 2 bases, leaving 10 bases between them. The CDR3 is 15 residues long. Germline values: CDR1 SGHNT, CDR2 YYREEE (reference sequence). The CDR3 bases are TGTGCCAGCAGCCGGGGAGTTACCTATAATTCACCCCTCCACTTT. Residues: CASSRGVTYNSPLHF.

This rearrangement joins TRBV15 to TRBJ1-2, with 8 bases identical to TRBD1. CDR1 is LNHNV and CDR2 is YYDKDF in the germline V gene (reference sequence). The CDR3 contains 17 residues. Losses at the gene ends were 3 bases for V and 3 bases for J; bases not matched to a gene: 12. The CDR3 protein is CATSRLPGGDLYYGYTF. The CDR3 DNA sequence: TGTGCCACCAGCAGGCTACCAGGGGGCGACCTATACTATGGCTACACCTTC.

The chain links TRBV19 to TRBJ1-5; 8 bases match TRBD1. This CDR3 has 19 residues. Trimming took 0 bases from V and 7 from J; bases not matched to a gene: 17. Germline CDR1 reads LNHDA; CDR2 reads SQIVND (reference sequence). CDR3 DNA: TGTGCCAGTAGTATAGATCTTGGACAGGGCAGTCTTAGTAGGCAGCCCCAGCATTTT. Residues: CASSIDLGQGSLSRQPQHF.

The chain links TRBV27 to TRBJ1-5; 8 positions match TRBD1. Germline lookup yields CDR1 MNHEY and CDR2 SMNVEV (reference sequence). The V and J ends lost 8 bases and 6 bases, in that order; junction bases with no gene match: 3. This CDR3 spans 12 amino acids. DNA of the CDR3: TGTGCCAGCTCGGACAGGGCTCAGCCCCAGCATTTT. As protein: CASSDRAQPQHF.

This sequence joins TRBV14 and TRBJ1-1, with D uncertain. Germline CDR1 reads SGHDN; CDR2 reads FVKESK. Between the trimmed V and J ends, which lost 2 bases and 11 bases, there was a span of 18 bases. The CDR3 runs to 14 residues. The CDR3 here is CASSQKPAGGEAFF. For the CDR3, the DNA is TGTGCCAGCAGCCAAAAGCCGGCGGGCGGTGAGGCTTTCTTT.

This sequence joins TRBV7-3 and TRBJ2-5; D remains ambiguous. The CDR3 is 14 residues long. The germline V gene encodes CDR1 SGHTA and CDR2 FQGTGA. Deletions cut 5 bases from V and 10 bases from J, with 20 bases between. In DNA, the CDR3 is TGTGCCAGCAGCCCTAGTAACGCGAACCCCGTCCAGTACTTC. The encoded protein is CASSPSNANPVQYF.

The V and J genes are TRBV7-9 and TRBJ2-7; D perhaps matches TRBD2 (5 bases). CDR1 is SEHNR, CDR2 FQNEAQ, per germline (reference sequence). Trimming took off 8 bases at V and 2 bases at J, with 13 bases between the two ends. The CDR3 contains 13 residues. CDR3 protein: CASRAGETYEQYF. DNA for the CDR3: TGTGCCAGCCGGGCCGGGGAGACCTACGAGCAGTACTTC.

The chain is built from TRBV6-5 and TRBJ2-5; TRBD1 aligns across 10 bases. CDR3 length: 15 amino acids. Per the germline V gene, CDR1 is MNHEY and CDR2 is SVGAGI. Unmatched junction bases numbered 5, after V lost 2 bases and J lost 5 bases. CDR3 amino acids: CASSYGTGDLETQYF. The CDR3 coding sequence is TGTGCCAGCAGTTACGGGACAGGGGATTTGGAGACCCAGTACTTC.

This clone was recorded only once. This CDR3 reads CASSSTGAPPDTQYF. DNA for the CDR3: TGTGCCAGCAGCTCCACAGGGGCTCCCCCAGATACGCAGTATTTT. The chain joins TRBV7-2 to TRBJ2-3; TRBD1 agrees at 7 bases. The J segment lost 4 bases and the V segment lost 4 bases, leaving 8 bases of the junction unmatched. This CDR3 comprises 15 residues. CDR1 is SGHTA and CDR2 is FQGNSA in the germline V gene.

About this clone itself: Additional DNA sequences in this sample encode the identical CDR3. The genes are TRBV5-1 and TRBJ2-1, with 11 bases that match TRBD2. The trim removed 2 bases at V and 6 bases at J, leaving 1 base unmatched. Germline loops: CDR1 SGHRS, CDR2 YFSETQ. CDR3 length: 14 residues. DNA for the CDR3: TGCGCCAGCAGCTTCCTAGCGGGAGGCAATGAGCAGTTCTTC. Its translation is CASSFLAGGNEQFF.